The clone carrying this TCR beta chain was seen repeatedly, ten times or more. Antigen: not known. TCRdb recomputed calls from the reads with MiXCR, one row per CDR3 protein. The data contain roughly 180,000 distinct CDR3 sequences, less than 25% of them seen just once; the ten biggest clones take up roughly 25%. These data originate in a study of T cell repertoires in cytomegalovirus infection. In the study overall: Newly reported HLA-C-restricted and thoroughly characterized HLA-B-restricted CMV epitopes were employed. Public TCR beta signatures marked donors with CMV infection and the matching HLA.

Germline CDR1 is MNHNS and CDR2 is SASEGT. The CDR3 is made up of 16 amino acids. Germline trimming cut 0 bases from V and 3 bases from J; bases unmatched to any gene: 4. This clonotype was sampled from a human donor in good health (CMV status not recorded). Some clones in this sample may be carry-over from other donors' samples. The chain links TRBV6-1 to TRBJ1-1; 10 nucleotides line up with TRBD1. The sample here was CD8+ T cells from cultured PBMCs, taken from culture after CMV antigen stimulation. The CDR3 here is CASSEAGQGRYTEAFF. CDR3 coding DNA: TGTGCCAGCAGTGAAGCGGGACAGGGGAGGTACACTGAAGCTTTCTTT.